The 27 T cell receptor gamma chains reported below all come from one sample, sequenced in a study of γδ T cells in repeated Plasmodium falciparum infection. Flow sorting of PBMC yielded separate Vgamma9/Vdelta2+ and Vdelta2-negative gammadelta T cell populations for bulk repertoire analysis. TCRdb re-analyzed the multiplex PCR reads via CATT. The sample contains 27,000 or so gamma-chain clones, more than 1.4% of which appear only once. The sample consisted of gamma-delta T cells from blood. The receptors were sampled from a pool of human donors (malaria-infected and uninfected, not separated).

This clone was detected ten times or more. It is likely a read error: a sequence one base away is far more abundant. The sample contains more than one DNA sequence encoding this CDR3. The rearrangement uses TRGV9 and TRGJP. Germline CDR1 is GITISATS and CDR2 is ISYDGTV (reference sequence). The CDR3 consists of 17 residues. CDR3 loop: CALWEVQKELGKKIKVF. The CDR3 DNA follows: TGTGCCTTGTGGGAGGTGCAGAAAGAGTTGGGCAAAAAGATCAAGGTATTT.

This clone was found a few times. This DNA's translation differs at residue 4 from TCRdb's protein, which comes from a much larger clone; a read error is likely, and the protein shown is translated from the DNA. The chain links TRGV9 to TRGJ1 or TRGJ2. The germline V gene encodes CDR1 GITISATS and CDR2 ISYDGTV (reference sequence). This CDR3 spans 13 amino acids. J lost 3 bases, V lost 7 bases, and 9 bases had no gene match. CDR3 protein: CALCGQSYYKKLF. CDR3 nucleotide sequence: TGTGCCTTGTGTGGTCAGAGTTATTATAAGAAACTCTTT.

A remark on this clone: The translation of this DNA and the TCRdb protein of a much larger clone differ at residue 11, probably owing to a read error; the protein shown here is translated from the DNA. Called V gene: TRGV8; the J gene was not called. CDR3 size: 13 residues. Germline CDR1 is VENAVY and CDR2 is YDSYNSRV. CDR3 in DNA: TGTGCCACCTGGGATATAACCGGTTGGTTCAGGATATTT. It yields the protein CATWDITGWFRIF.

Ten or more counts support this clone. TCRdb pairs this DNA with a much larger clone's protein that differs at residue 7, likely a read error; the protein shown was translated from the DNA. Distinct nucleotide sequences in the sample also encode this CDR3. The chain employs TRGV2 and TRGJ1 or TRGJ2. J was trimmed by 10 bases and V by 0 bases; bases with no gene match: 6. This CDR3 contains 12 residues. In germline, CDR1 is EGSNGY, CDR2 YDSYNSKV. CDR3 nucleotides: TGTGCCACCTGGGACGGGACGGGGAAGAAACTCTTT. Amino acid sequence: CATWDGTGKKLF.

This clone was detected many times. A far more abundant clone sits one base away, making this likely a read error. The sample holds other DNA sequences that translate to the same CDR3. The V call is TRGV9, the J call TRGJ1 or TRGJ2. Matching the DNA to germline supplied the J gene, which TCRdb does not give. After removal of 12 bases from V and 0 bases from J, the junction contained 8 bases not matched to a gene. The CDR3 runs 12 residues. Germline V gene sequence: CDR1 GITISATS, CDR2 ISYDGTV (reference sequence). In DNA form, the CDR3 reads TGTGCCCTGTACCCGAATTATTATAAGAAACTCTTT. This codes for CALYPNYYKKLF.

Notes on this clone: TCRdb shows a much larger clone's protein in place of this DNA's translation, and the two differ at residue 6, likely through a read error; the protein shown is translated from the DNA. This chain joins TRGV9 and TRGJ1 or TRGJ2. TCRdb does not report a J gene; here it was assigned by matching the DNA to germline references. This CDR3 has 13 residues. Trimming at V came to 0 bases and at J to 9 bases, leaving 8 bases not matched to a gene. From germline, CDR1 is GITISATS and CDR2 ISYDGTV (reference sequence). The CDR3 DNA reads as TGTGCCTTGTGGGAGGTGTACTCGTCTAAGAAACTCTTT. It encodes CALWEVYSSKKLF.

Points on this clone: TCRdb lists the protein of a much larger clone for this DNA, which differs at residue 7, so this is likely a read error; the protein given here is translated from the DNA itself. The gene calls are TRGV9 and TRGJP. Matching the DNA to germline supplied the J gene, which TCRdb does not give. This CDR3 is built from 18 residues. With 1 base clipped from V and 3 bases from J, the junction kept 6 bases outside the gene matches. CDR1 and CDR2 from the germline V gene are GITISATS and ISYDGTV (reference sequence). CDR3 coding DNA: TGTGCCTTGTGGGAGGTATCCTCGCAAGAGTTGGGCAAAAAAATCAAGGTATTT. As protein: CALWEVSSQELGKKIKVF.

This clone was observed a handful of times. The amino acid sequence in TCRdb belongs to a much larger clone and departs from this DNA's translation at residue 5, likely a sequencing read error; the sequence shown is translated from the DNA. The CDR3 DNA reads as TGTGCCTTGTGGAAGGTGCACGGTTATTATAAGAAACTCTTT. Protein sequence: CALWKVHGYYKKLF. The gene calls are TRGV9 and TRGJ1 or TRGJ2. TCRdb records no J gene; here it was assigned by comparing the DNA to germline. Germline lookup yields CDR1 GITISATS and CDR2 ISYDGTV (reference sequence). The CDR3 loop spans 14 amino acids.

Of note for this clone: The TCRdb protein, from a much larger clone, departs from this DNA's translation at residue 5, likely by read error; the protein shown derives from the DNA. This sequence joins TRGV3 and TRGJP2. The J gene is absent in TCRdb and was assigned here via DNA matching to germline. The V segment lost 5 bases and the J segment 1 base; nucleotides outside the gene matches: 4. Germline CDR1 reads VTNTFY; CDR2 reads YDVSTARD (reference sequence). The CDR3 loop spans 14 amino acids. For the CDR3, the DNA is TGTGCCACCTGGGGCAGTAGTAGTGATTGGATCAAGACGTTT. It encodes CATWGSSSDWIKTF.

About this clone: The TCRdb record carries a much larger clone's protein, which differs from this DNA's translation at residue 12; a read error is the likely cause, and the protein listed here is the DNA translation. The rearrangement joins TRGV9 to TRGJ1 or TRGJ2. Here the J gene came from matching the DNA to germline, since TCRdb omits it. This CDR3 comprises 19 residues. Germline V gene sequence: CDR1 GITISATS, CDR2 ISYDGTV (reference sequence). V trimming: 0 bases; J trimming: 0 bases; junction bases outside the gene matches: 17. CDR3 sequence (DNA): TGTGCCTTGTGGGAGGTGCACGCCTACTACTTGAAGAATTATTATAAGAAACTCTTT. This encodes CALWEVHAYYLKNYYKKLF.

This clone was picked up many times. The protein TCRdb lists belongs to a much larger clone and differs from this DNA's translation at residue 10, which points to a read error; the protein shown is made from the DNA. V is TRGV4 and J is TRGJ1 or TRGJ2. Since TCRdb gives no J gene, matching the DNA to germline was used here to assign it. This CDR3 is built from 14 residues. Germline V gene data show CDR1 as EGSTGY and CDR2 as YDSYTSSV. The CDR3 loop reads CATWDGLRYHKKLF. The CDR3 nucleotides are TGTGCCACCTGGGATGGACTACGTTATCATAAGAAACTCTTT.

This clone was recorded many times. One base separates it from a far larger clone, so it is likely a read error. The chain employs TRGV9 and TRGJP. No J gene is reported in TCRdb; it was inferred here by comparing the DNA with germline. This CDR3 is built from 18 residues. V dropped 2 bases and J dropped 5; count of bases not matched to a gene: 9. Per the germline V gene, CDR1 is GITISATS and CDR2 is ISYDGTV (reference sequence). CDR3 nucleotide sequence: TGTGCCTTGTGGGAGGCCCCAAAAGAAGAGTTGGGCAAAAAAATCAAGGTATTT. The encoded protein is CALWEAPKEELGKKIKVF.

This clone showed up many times. V usage is TRGV2 and J usage is TRGJ1 or TRGJ2. With 2 bases clipped from V and 9 bases from J, the junction kept 10 bases outside the gene matches. CDR1 and CDR2 from the germline V gene are EGSNGY and YDSYNSKV. The CDR3 extends over 13 amino acids. The CDR3 nucleotides are TGTGCCACCTGGGACGCCGCGAGGGGTAAGAAACTCTTT. Translation gives CATWDAARGKKLF.

A note on this clone: Only one base separates this from a far larger clonotype, so it likely reflects a read error. This specimen includes other DNA sequences encoding the same CDR3. The V call is TRGV4, the J call TRGJ1 or TRGJ2. The CDR3 covers 12 residues. J gave up 10 bases and V 2 bases, and 8 bases lay outside the gene matches. Per the germline V gene, CDR1 is EGSTGY and CDR2 is YDSYTSSV. The DNA of the CDR3 is TGTGCCACCTGGGATGTCGCCCTCAAGAAACTCTTT. The encoded protein is CATWDVALKKLF.

At least ten counts were recorded for this clone. The mismatch at residue 11 between this DNA's translation and the TCRdb protein of a much larger clone likely reflects a read error; the protein shown is translated from the DNA. The chain is built from TRGV9 and TRGJP. This CDR3 has 15 amino acids. CDR1 and CDR2 from the germline V gene are GITISATS and ISYDGTV (reference sequence). The CDR3 reads CALWESELGKRIKVF. The CDR3 DNA reads TGTGCCTTGTGGGAGTCAGAGTTGGGCAAAAGAATCAAGGTATTT.

Note on this clone: This likely traces to a read error, being one base from a far larger clone. Different DNA sequences within this sample yield the same CDR3. The chain recombines TRGV9 with TRGJP. TCRdb supplies no J gene; here it was assigned by aligning the nucleotide sequence to germline. The CDR3 totals 20 residues. From germline, CDR1 is GITISATS and CDR2 ISYDGTV (reference sequence). V was clipped by 0 bases and J by 3 bases; unmatched bases: 11. The CDR3 spells CALWEVDPGPQELGKKIKVF. As DNA, the CDR3 is TGTGCCTTGTGGGAGGTGGACCCCGGTCCGCAAGAGTTGGGCAAAAAAATCAAGGTATTT.

Note on this clone: The TCRdb protein, from a much larger clone, departs from this DNA's translation at residue 7, likely by read error; the protein shown derives from the DNA. The rearrangement uses TRGV4 and TRGJP1. The J gene, missing from TCRdb, was assigned here through DNA to germline matching. The CDR3 has 13 residues. V shed 5 bases, J shed 7 bases, and the junction held 7 bases outside the gene matches. Germline CDR1 and CDR2: EGSTGY and YDSYTSSV. CDR3 sequence: CATWGHVGWFKIF. CDR3 nucleotides: TGTGCCACCTGGGGTCATGTTGGTTGGTTCAAGATATTT.

In its sample, this clone was seen a few times. The TCRdb protein, from a much larger clone, departs from this DNA's translation at residue 11, likely by read error; the protein shown derives from the DNA. V gene TRGV9 was called; the J gene was not. This CDR3 is 13 amino acids long. CDR1 is GITISATS and CDR2 is ISYDGTV in the germline V gene (reference sequence). CDR3 in DNA: TGTGCGCAGGGAGAGTTGGGCAAAAAAATCAGGGTATTT. It is translated as CAQGELGKKIRVF.

This clone has ten or more counts. A single base is all that separates this from a far larger clone, so a read error is likely. The identical CDR3 is also encoded by other nucleotide sequences in the sample. The rearrangement joins TRGV9 to TRGJP. TCRdb supplies no J gene; here it was assigned by aligning the nucleotide sequence to germline. Germline CDR1 is GITISATS and CDR2 is ISYDGTV (reference sequence). This CDR3 contains 17 residues. Losses at the gene ends were 2 bases for V and 11 bases for J; bases not matched to a gene: 12. CDR3 sequence: CALWEDLFQLGKKIKVF. As DNA, the CDR3 is TGTGCCTTGTGGGAGGACCTATTCCAGCTGGGCAAAAAAATCAAGGTATTT.

This clone has a handful of counts. The TCRdb record carries a much larger clone's protein, which differs from this DNA's translation at residue 8; a read error is the likely cause, and the protein listed here is the DNA translation. The chain carries TRGV9 and TRGJ1 or TRGJ2. In the absence of a J gene in TCRdb, the DNA was matched to germline to assign it here. Per the germline V gene, CDR1 is GITISATS and CDR2 is ISYDGTV (reference sequence). V lost 0 bases and J lost 11; bases outside the gene matches: 7. The CDR3 spans 12 residues. The CDR3 sequence: CALWEVQSEKLF. CDR3 nucleotides: TGTGCCTTGTGGGAGGTGCAAAGCGAGAAACTCTTT.

The sample holds many counts of this clone. TCRdb's protein for this DNA is that of a much larger clone and differs from the translation at residue 9, likely a read error; the protein shown is the DNA translation. V is TRGV9 and J is TRGJP. This CDR3 spans 14 amino acids. CDR1 is GITISATS, CDR2 ISYDGTV, per germline (reference sequence). CDR3 nucleotides: TGTGCCTTGTGGCAAGAGTTGGGCAGAAAAATCAAGGTATTT. Translated, it gives CALWQELGRKIKVF.

With regard to this clone: This DNA's translation differs at residue 5 from TCRdb's protein, which comes from a much larger clone; a read error is likely, and the protein shown is translated from the DNA. J is TRGJP1 and V is TRGV9. TCRdb supplies no J gene; here it was assigned by aligning the nucleotide sequence to germline. The CDR3 has 12 residues. Germline CDR1 and CDR2: GITISATS and ISYDGTV (reference sequence). Trimming cost V 11 bases and J 3 bases; bases outside gene matches: 6. The CDR3, as DNA: TGTGCCTCTTATGCCACTGGTTGGTTCAAGATATTT. Translating gives CASYATGWFKIF.

Remarks on this clone: The translation of this DNA and the TCRdb protein of a much larger clone differ at residue 7, probably owing to a read error; the protein shown here is translated from the DNA. The rearrangement uses TRGV9 and TRGJP2. TCRdb does not report a J gene; here it was assigned by matching the DNA to germline references. After removal of 6 bases from V and 1 base from J, the junction contained 8 bases not matched to a gene. Germline lookup yields CDR1 GITISATS and CDR2 ISYDGTV (reference sequence). The CDR3 has 15 amino acids. Written as DNA, the CDR3 is TGTGCCTTGTGGCTCCCCTGTAGTAGTGATTGGATCAAGACGTTT. It codes for CALWLPCSSDWIKTF.

This clone was seen many times. TCRdb pairs this DNA with a much larger clone's protein that differs at residue 5, likely a read error; the protein shown was translated from the DNA. The J gene is TRGJP1, the V gene TRGV9. The J gene was not available in TCRdb and was assigned here by matching the DNA to germline segments. Germline CDR1 reads GITISATS; CDR2 reads ISYDGTV (reference sequence). The CDR3 has 16 amino acids. CDR3 sequence (DNA): TGTGCCTTGTGGGGGGTGCTCCCTACCACTGGTTGGTTCAAGATATTT. Its protein product is CALWGVLPTTGWFKIF.

In regard to this clone: TCRdb has a much larger clone's protein, which differs at residue 11 from the translation of this DNA, likely because of a read error; what is shown is the protein translated from the DNA. CDR3 sequence (DNA): TGTGCCTTGTGGGAGGTGAAGGCCAAGTTGGACAAAAAAATCAAGGTATTT. It translates to CALWEVKAKLDKKIKVF. The chain couples TRGV9 to TRGJP. In the absence of a J gene in TCRdb, the DNA was matched to germline to assign it here. The CDR3 length is 17 residues. Germline V gives CDR1 GITISATS, CDR2 ISYDGTV (reference sequence).

Details on this clone: This DNA's translation and the protein TCRdb lists, from a much larger clone, do not match at residue 10, likely due to a read error; the protein shown is translated from the DNA. The J gene is uncalled and the V gene is TRGV3. The germline V gene has CDR1 VTNTFY and CDR2 YDVSTARD (reference sequence). The CDR3 spans 12 residues. The CDR3 bases are TGTGCCACCTGGGACAGCCGTTGGTTCGAGATATTT. It encodes CATWDSRWFEIF.

Comments on this clone: This sequence is one base from a far larger clone and is likely a read error. The identical CDR3 is also encoded by other nucleotide sequences in the sample. No call exists for the J gene, whereas the V gene is TRGV9. The CDR3 contains 17 residues. The germline CDR1 and CDR2 sequences are GITISATS and ISYDGTV (reference sequence). The CDR3: CALWETPVELGKKIKVF. DNA for the CDR3: TGTGCCTTGTGGGAGACCCCGGTAGAGTTGGGCAAAAAAATTAAGGTATTT.